The 7 T cell receptor beta chains in this list originate from one sample, sequenced in a study of T cell clones after liver transplantation. The protocol was immunoSEQ multiplex PCR, while the TCRdb copy is restricted to in-frame clones and leaves out a portion. This table has tens of thousands of clones, 80% appearing once. The sample in question was CD4+ T cells from blood, obtained 12 months after liver transplant. The receptors were sampled from a human patient who received a liver transplant. Some T cells may arise from the graft donor.

V gene TRBV11-2 combines with J gene TRBJ2-1, with 10 bases identical to TRBD2. J gave up 5 bases and V 6 bases, and 7 bases lay outside the gene matches. The CDR3 is made up of 15 amino acids. Germline CDR1 reads SGHAT; CDR2 reads FQNNGV. In nucleotides, the CDR3 is TGTGCCAGCAGGTCTCTAGCGGGAGTACACAATGAGCAGTTCTTC. This sequence encodes CASRSLAGVHNEQFF.

Of note for this clone: An end of the junction does not agree with germline; a read error may underlie this. The J gene is TRBJ2-3, the V gene TRBV7-2; 8 bases match TRBD1. The germline gives CDR1 SGHTA, CDR2 FQGNSA. This CDR3 spans 13 amino acids. The CDR3: CASSSQGQGGTHF. The CDR3 region has the DNA TGTGCCAGCAGCTCGCAAGGACAGGGTGGGACGCATTTT.

The CDR3 protein is CASGQENTGELFF. The CDR3, as DNA: TGTGCCAGCGGACAGGAGAACACCGGGGAGCTGTTTTTT. The chain employs TRBV19 and TRBJ2-2, with TRBD1 identical over 7 bases. The germline gives CDR1 LNHDA, CDR2 SQIVND (reference sequence). The CDR3 runs to 13 residues. After removal of 9 bases from V and 1 base from J, the junction contained 2 bases not matched to a gene. Based on the CDR3 plus reference TRBV19 and TRBJ2-2, the full variable domain is DGGITQSPKYLFRKEGQNVTLSCEQNLNHDAMYWYRQDPGQGLRLIYYSQIVNDFQKGDIAEGYSVSREKKESFPLTVTSAQKNPTAFYLCASGQENTGELFFGEGSRLTVL.

V and J are TRBV18 and TRBJ2-5; 9 nucleotides line up with TRBD1. The J call is in doubt because the DNA end fits TRBJ2-7 better. Germline CDR1 and CDR2: KGHSH and LQKENI. The CDR3 totals 14 residues. CDR3: CASSPGTGSNEQYF. The CDR3 DNA reads as TGTGCCAGCTCACCCGGGACAGGGAGTAACGAGCAGTACTTC.

The gene calls are TRBV6-1 and TRBJ2-5; D gene ambiguous. Trimming stripped 6 bases from V and 4 bases from J, with 15 bases between. Germline assignment: CDR1 MNHNS and CDR2 SASEGT. The CDR3 spans 14 residues. CDR3 in DNA: TGTGCCAGCAGCACAACCTCAGTGGGAGAGACCCAGTACTTC. Protein: CASSTTSVGETQYF.

This chain joins TRBV14 and TRBJ2-3, with D hard to call. The CDR3 runs to 16 residues. V gave up 1 base and J gave up 6 bases, with 17 bases separating them. Per germline, CDR1 SGHDN and CDR2 FVKESK. CDR3 loop: CASSQGYPYLLDTQYF. Written as DNA, the CDR3 is TGTGCCAGCAGCCAAGGGTATCCCTACTTACTCGATACGCAGTATTTT.

The chain recombines TRBV4-3 with TRBJ2-2, with 9 bases lining up with TRBD2. The J segment lost 5 bases and the V segment lost 9 bases, leaving 13 bases of the junction unmatched. Germline CDR1 reads LGHNA; CDR2 reads YSLEER. CDR3 length: 16 residues. CDR3: CASSSRGGRATGELFF. CDR3 nucleotide sequence: TGCGCCAGTTCATCCCGTGGCGGGAGGGCAACCGGGGAGCTGTTTTTT.